These 26 T cell receptor beta chains originate from one sample sequenced in a study of T cell changes during pregnancy in multiple sclerosis. The data were produced by immunoSEQ multiplex PCR, yet TCRdb's version contains in-frame clones alone and is incomplete. The sample yields around 40,000 clones, over 80% seen once. The sample here was CD8+ T cells from peripheral blood mononuclear cells, taken before pregnancy. Receptors originate from a female donor with multiple sclerosis, enrolled in a pregnancy study.

The chain links TRBV5-6 to TRBJ2-2; TRBD1 agrees at 7 bases. V dropped 0 bases and J dropped 3; count of bases not matched to a gene: 2. Per germline, CDR1 SGHDT and CDR2 YYEEEE. The CDR3 is made up of 15 amino acids. The CDR3 loop is CASSLDRGDTGELFF. In DNA form, the CDR3 reads TGTGCCAGCAGCTTGGACAGGGGCGACACCGGGGAGCTGTTTTTT.

This clone was seen once. The chain employs TRBV27 and TRBJ2-1; 10 bases fit TRBD2. This CDR3 region has 15 residues. V was pared by 3 bases and J by 6 bases, with 5 bases of the junction left unmatched. CDR1 is MNHEY and CDR2 is SMNVEV in the germline V gene (reference sequence). The CDR3: CASSFSGLARNEQFF. The CDR3 DNA follows: TGTGCCAGCAGTTTCTCGGGACTAGCGCGCAATGAGCAGTTCTTC.

The chain recombines TRBV7-6 with TRBJ1-5; TRBD1 matches at 9 bases. Germline assignment: CDR1 SGHVS and CDR2 FNYEAQ. This CDR3 is 16 amino acids long. The trim removed 2 bases at V and 4 bases at J, leaving 6 bases unmatched. CDR3 DNA: TGTGCCAGCAGCTTAAGGACAGGGGAAGAGAATCAGCCCCAGCATTTT. Translated: CASSLRTGEENQPQHF.

This clone has just one count. V and J are TRBV27 and TRBJ2-1; the match to TRBD1 covers 8 bases. V shed 1 base, J shed 6 bases, and the junction held 5 bases outside the gene matches. The CDR3 is made up of 15 amino acids. Per the germline V gene, CDR1 is MNHEY and CDR2 is SMNVEV (reference sequence). CDR3 nucleotides: TGTGCCAGCAGTTTATGGGCAGGGGGCGTCAATGAGCAGTTCTTC. This translates into CASSLWAGGVNEQFF.

The chain recombines TRBV27 with TRBJ2-7, with D perhaps matching TRBD1 (6 bases). The CDR3 contains 13 residues. Per germline, CDR1 MNHEY and CDR2 SMNVEV (reference sequence). The V gene lost 2 bases and the J gene lost 6 bases, with 11 bases spanning the gap. CDR3 sequence: CASSLIQGAEQYF. The CDR3 DNA follows: TGTGCCAGCAGTTTAATACAGGGTGCCGAGCAGTACTTC.

The chain links TRBV5-6 to TRBJ2-1; 7 bases line up with TRBD2. Germline V gene sequence: CDR1 SGHDT, CDR2 YYEEEE. With V trimmed by 0 bases and J by 0 bases, 6 bases remained unmatched. This CDR3 spans 17 amino acids. CDR3 in amino acids: CASSLVRGGSSYNEQFF. The CDR3, as DNA: TGTGCCAGCAGCTTGGTACGGGGCGGGAGCTCCTACAATGAGCAGTTCTTC. The variable domain in full, completed from reference TRBV5-6 and TRBJ2-1, reads DAGVTQSPTHLIKTRGQQVTLRCSPKSGHDTVSWYQQALGQGPQFIFQYYEEEERQRGNFPDRFSGHQFPNYSSELNVNALLLGDSALYLCASSLVRGGSSYNEQFFGPGTRLTVL.

This rearrangement joins TRBV7-9 to TRBJ2-2; 9 bases align to TRBD2. Germline values: CDR1 SEHNR, CDR2 FQNEAQ (reference sequence). CDR3 size: 16 residues. Trimming cost V 5 bases and J 2 bases; bases outside gene matches: 6. CDR3: CASSLRLAGNTGELFF. The CDR3 DNA reads as TGTGCCAGCAGCCTAAGGCTAGCGGGAAACACCGGGGAGCTGTTTTTT.

This clone has a single count. This chain uses TRBV21-1 with TRBJ1-5; the table's D gene call, TRBD1, was not cross checked with the DNA. TRBV21-1 is a documented pseudogene. This CDR3 is 16 amino acids long. CDR3 DNA: TGTGCCAGCAGCCGGGACAGGGGTAAGGGCAATCAGCCCCAGCATTTT. Translating gives CASSRDRGKGNQPQHF.

This clone was observed a handful of times. V is TRBV6-4 and J is TRBJ2-1, with 12 nucleotides matching TRBD2. The CDR3 totals 15 residues. V shed 6 bases and J 5 bases; nucleotides not matched to a gene: 5. Looked up from germline, CDR1 is MRHNA and CDR2 is SNTAGT. CDR3 in amino acids: CASSRLAGEHNEQFF. CDR3 nucleotide sequence: TGTGCCAGCAGCCGACTAGCGGGGGAGCACAATGAGCAGTTCTTC.

The gene calls are TRBV19 and TRBJ2-2, with D possibly matching TRBD1 (6 bases). Germline assignment: CDR1 LNHDA and CDR2 SQIVND (reference sequence). CDR3 length: 15 amino acids. Trimming pared 9 bases from V and 2 bases from J, leaving 16 bases between. CDR3 region: CASTPGTYNTGELFF. CDR3 sequence (DNA): TGTGCCAGCACTCCCGGGACATATAACACCGGGGAGCTGTTTTTT. The full variable domain, rest sourced from reference TRBV19 and TRBJ2-2, is DGGITQSPKYLFRKEGQNVTLSCEQNLNHDAMYWYRQDPGQGLRLIYYSQIVNDFQKGDIAEGYSVSREKKESFPLTVTSAQKNPTAFYLCASTPGTYNTGELFFGEGSRLTVL.

In its sample, this clone was seen once. V usage is TRBV5-1 and J usage is TRBJ2-2; tentatively, D is TRBD1 (6 bases). From germline, CDR1 is SGHRS and CDR2 YFSETQ. The ends were cut back, 5 bases at V and 1 base at J, with 12 bases in the middle. The CDR3 consists of 15 residues. This CDR3 is CASRNGQMNTGELFF. DNA for the CDR3: TGCGCCAGCAGGAACGGACAGATGAACACCGGGGAGCTGTTTTTT.

This chain connects TRBV11-2 to TRBJ2-2, with a tentative D call TRBD1 (5 bases). Germline V gene lookup returns CDR1 SGHAT and CDR2 FQNNGV. CDR3 length: 16 residues. Trimming left V 6 bases short and J 2 bases short, with 16 bases between. The chain's CDR3 is CASRQPQVGNTGELFF. CDR3 coding DNA: TGTGCCAGCAGGCAACCACAGGTTGGCAACACCGGGGAGCTGTTTTTT.

This chain uses TRBV27 with TRBJ2-6; D might be TRBD2 (5 bases). Germline CDR1 reads MNHEY; CDR2 reads SMNVEV (reference sequence). CDR3 size: 16 residues. V was trimmed by 5 bases and J by 0 bases, leaving 11 bases between them. CDR3 sequence reads: CASSILGSSGANVLTF. The CDR3 DNA sequence: TGTGCCAGCAGTATACTAGGGAGCTCTGGGGCCAACGTCCTGACTTTC.

The chain joins TRBV29-1 to TRBJ2-4, with 10 bases matching TRBD2. V was clipped by 4 bases and J by 6 bases; unmatched bases: 3. CDR3 length: 13 residues. The germline gives CDR1 SQVTM, CDR2 ANQGSEA. The CDR3 loop is CSVGSGGANIQYF. CDR3 DNA: TGCAGCGTTGGGAGCGGGGGGGCAAACATTCAGTACTTC.

This chain uses TRBV9 with TRBJ1-2, with unresolved D. Looked up from germline, CDR1 is SGDLS and CDR2 is YYNGEE. The CDR3 is 9 amino acids. V was clipped by 4 bases and J by 13 bases, with 8 bases between them. CDR3 sequence (DNA): TGTGCCAGCAGCCCCGGCGGCACCTTC. As protein: CASSPGGTF.

The V call is TRBV7-9, the J call TRBJ1-2; 9 nucleotides match TRBD1. The V gene end was trimmed by 8 bases and the J gene end by 4 bases; junction bases not matched to a gene: 11. Germline values: CDR1 SEHNR, CDR2 FQNEAQ (reference sequence). This CDR3 is built from 15 residues. The CDR3 coding sequence is TGTGCCAGCCGGGGGGACAGGGCCTCGACCTATGGCTACACCTTC. It specifies CASRGDRASTYGYTF.

V and J are TRBV27 and TRBJ2-7; TRBD1 matches 8 bases. The V gene's germline CDR1 is MNHEY and CDR2 SMNVEV (reference sequence). This CDR3 contains 13 residues. Germline trimming cut 8 bases from V and 1 base from J; bases unmatched to any gene: 4. The CDR3 DNA reads as TGTGCCAGCTGGACAGGGAATTCCTACGAGCAGTACTTC. It specifies CASWTGNSYEQYF.

This chain links TRBV5-8 with TRBJ2-1; D ambiguous. The CDR3 totals 12 residues. Germline V gene lookup returns CDR1 SGHTS and CDR2 YDEGEE. Trimming removed 1 base at V and 8 bases at J, with 7 bases between. The chain's CDR3 is CASSLTVDEQFF. The CDR3 DNA is TGTGCCAGCAGCTTGACAGTGGATGAGCAGTTCTTC. Filled out from reference TRBV5-8 and TRBJ2-1, the complete variable domain reads EAGVTQSPTHLIKTRGQQATLRCSPISGHTSVYWYQQALGLGLQFLLWYDEGEERNRGNFPPRFSGRQFPNYSSELNVNALELEDSALYLCASSLTVDEQFFGPGTRLTVL.

The V gene is TRBV27, the J gene TRBJ2-1; D remains ambiguous. V was pared by 5 bases and J by 7 bases, with 6 bases between. Germline CDR1 reads MNHEY; CDR2 reads SMNVEV (reference sequence). This CDR3 spans 11 amino acids. CDR3 sequence reads: CASSSWNEQFF. The CDR3 bases are TGTGCCAGCAGTAGCTGGAATGAGCAGTTCTTC.

The chain uses TRBV4-2 and TRBJ1-1; D call uncertain. Per the germline V gene, CDR1 is LGHNA and CDR2 is YNFKEQ. V was shortened by 0 bases and J by 1 base, with 6 bases between the two germline ends. This CDR3 is built from 14 residues. As DNA, the CDR3 is TGTGCCAGCAGCCAAGATTGGGCGAACACTGAAGCTTTCTTT. Translation: CASSQDWANTEAFF.

The chain carries TRBV14 and TRBJ1-1, with a weak D call TRBD1 (6 bases). The germline V and J ends were trimmed by 5 bases and 0 bases, with 19 bases remaining between them. CDR1 and CDR2 (germline): SGHDN, FVKESK. The CDR3 is 17 residues long. The CDR3 spells CASSSSGTPPVNTEAFF. The CDR3, as DNA: TGTGCCAGCAGCTCCTCCGGGACACCTCCGGTGAACACTGAAGCTTTCTTT.

J is TRBJ1-4 and V is TRBV27; tentatively, D is TRBD1 (6 bases). This CDR3 contains 15 residues. Trimming removed 4 bases from V and 5 bases from J, with 14 bases in between. Germline values: CDR1 MNHEY, CDR2 SMNVEV (reference sequence). In DNA, the CDR3 is TGTGCCAGCAGTTCGAGGACAGTTCCAAATGAAAAACTGTTTTTT. It codes for CASSSRTVPNEKLFF.

The rearrangement joins TRBV4-1 to TRBJ2-1; tentatively, D is TRBD1 (6 bases). V lost 0 bases to trimming and J lost 2 bases, with 20 bases between them. The CDR3 loop spans 19 amino acids. Germline values: CDR1 MGHRA, CDR2 YSYEKL. The CDR3 protein is CASSQDRTGIVRPYNEQFF. For the CDR3, the DNA is TGCGCCAGCAGCCAAGATAGAACAGGGATTGTTCGTCCCTACAATGAGCAGTTCTTC.

This clone has a single count. This chain uses TRBV2 with TRBJ2-1; maybe TRBD2 (6 bases). CDR3 size: 12 residues. CDR1 is SNHLY, CDR2 FYNNEI, per germline. V lost 8 bases and J lost 7, with 12 bases in between. CDR3 amino acids: CASRSGSNEQFF. The CDR3 coding sequence is TGTGCCAGCCGGTCCGGGAGTAATGAGCAGTTCTTC.

The rearrangement joins TRBV28 to TRBJ1-2; unclear D gene. This CDR3 has 12 amino acids. Looked up from germline, CDR1 is MDHEN and CDR2 is SYDVKM. V was shortened by 5 bases and J by 9 bases, with 13 bases between the two germline ends. DNA for the CDR3: TGTGCCAGCAGTACTGACCTGGGCAGCTACACCTTC. Translating gives CASSTDLGSYTF.

By share of the sample, this clone is medium-sized (0.01 to 0.1%). The CDR3 region has the DNA TGTGCCACCAGCAGAGACAGGGCGTACACCGGGGAGCTGTTTTTT. It is translated as CATSRDRAYTGELFF. This chain joins TRBV15 and TRBJ2-2; tentative D call: TRBD1 (5 bases). The CDR3 sequence is 15 residues long. Germline V gives CDR1 LNHNV, CDR2 YYDKDF (reference sequence). Trimming removed 0 bases at V and 3 bases at J, with 8 bases between. The whole variable domain, remainder taken from reference TRBV15 and TRBJ2-2, is DAMVIQNPRYQVTQFGKPVTLSCSQTLNHNVMYWYQQKSSQAPKLLFHYYDKDFNNEADTPDNFQSRRPNTSFCFLDIRSPGLGDTAMYLCATSRDRAYTGELFFGEGSRLTVL.